Listed below are T cell receptor beta chains from one sample, sequenced in a study of identical twins. TCRdb re-called the 5' RACE reads through MiXCR, storing one row per CDR3 protein. The data hold 700,000 or so distinct CDR3 sequences, with about 20% observed a single time. This sample also belongs to another study, concerning T cells expressing NK-cell markers.

Sequenced: PBMCs. All receptors derive from a woman aged 18-35 years in good health. The CDR3 runs from the conserved cysteine through the conserved F or W. The D gene is left open where the match is weak. A row's size may be missing; if present it is once, few, many or a size class.

J	D	size	length	V	DNA	CDR3
TRBJ2-1	NA	few	13	TRBV6-6	TGTGCCAGCAGTTACGTCAGGGACAATGAGCAGTTCTTC	CASSYVRDNEQFF
TRBJ2-5	NA	few	15	TRBV18	TGTGCCAGCTCACCGGGTACAGGGTCCAGGGAGACCCAGTACTTC	CASSPGTGSRETQYF
TRBJ2-3	NA	NA	13	TRBV7-3	TGTGCCAGCAGCTTAACGAAGGCAGATACGCAGTATTTT	CASSLTKADTQYF
TRBJ2-3	NA	NA	15	TRBV5-1	TGCGCCAGCACCCTGAGGCAGGGGAGCACAGATACGCAGTATTTT	CASTLRQGSTDTQYF
TRBJ2-5	NA	NA	15	TRBV27	TGTGCCAGCAGTTTATTTGGGGAGTATGGAGAGACCCAGTACTTC	CASSLFGEYGETQYF
TRBJ2-1	NA	NA	13	TRBV30	TGTGCCTGGAGAGCCTCGAGGCTCGATGAGCAGTTCTTC	CAWRASRLDEQFF
TRBJ2-7	NA	NA	12	TRBV6-2/TRBV6-3	TGTGCCAGCAGCCCTACTAGAAGCGAGCAGTACTTC	CASSPTRSEQYF
TRBJ2-3	NA	NA	11	TRBV20-1	TGCAGTGCTACTGGGACAGATACGCAGTATTTT	CSATGTDTQYF
TRBJ2-7	TRBD1	NA	13	TRBV5-1	TGCGCCAGCACCGACAGGGGTCAAAAGAAGCAGTACTTC	CASTDRGQKKQYF
TRBJ2-4	NA	few	12	TRBV6-6	TGTGCCATCCGCGGGAATGGAAACATTCAGTACTTC	CAIRGNGNIQYF
TRBJ2-7	NA	NA	14	TRBV18	TGTGCCAGCTCGCCAGGGTCCAGGAGGGCCGAGCAGTACTTC	CASSPGSRRAEQYF
TRBJ1-5	TRBD1	few	13	TRBV20-1	TGCAGTGCCCGGACAGGGGGCTCCCAGCCCCAGCATTTT	CSARTGGSQPQHF
TRBJ1-1	NA	NA	13	TRBV7-3	TGTGCCAGCAGCGACAAAAGGAACACTGAAGCTTTCTTT	CASSDKRNTEAFF
TRBJ1-2	NA	NA	12	TRBV29-1	TGCAGCGTTAGGGCAGGAAACTATGGCTACACCTTC	CSVRAGNYGYTF
TRBJ2-2	NA	few	13	TRBV12-3/TRBV12-4	TGTGCCAGCAGTGCACGAACCACCGGGGAGCTGTTTTTT	CASSARTTGELFF
TRBJ2-7	TRBD1	few	16	TRBV6-1	TGTGCCAGCAGTCCGAGTTGGGGACAGGGATTTAGCGAGCAGTACTTC	CASSPSWGQGFSEQYF
TRBJ2-5	NA	few	17	TRBV5-1	TGCGCCAGCAGCCCACTCGTTGGCGGATCCGGCGGAGAGACCCAGTACTTC	CASSPLVGGSGGETQYF
TRBJ1-4	NA	NA	17	TRBV4-3	TGCGCCAGCAGCCAAGTATTATCGAACCTCGGACAGCACAAACTGTTTTTT	CASSQVLSNLGQHKLFF
TRBJ2-1	TRBD2	few	15	TRBV20-1	TGCAGTGCTAGAGATCCAGCGGGATCCTACAATGAGCAGTTCTTC	CSARDPAGSYNEQFF
TRBJ1-1	NA	NA	13	TRBV20-1	TGCAGTGGGGGATCCGTGGGGAACACTGAAGCTTTCTTT	CSGGSVGNTEAFF
TRBJ2-2	NA	few	14	TRBV19	TGTGCCAGTAGTATGAACGGACAGACCGGGGAGCTGTTTTTT	CASSMNGQTGELFF
TRBJ2-2	NA	NA	15	TRBV7-2	TGTGCCAGCAGCTTCTCGGGGACGAACACCGGGGAGCTGTTTTTT	CASSFSGTNTGELFF
TRBJ2-2	NA	NA	15	TRBV27	TGTGCCAGCAGTCTGTATCCGGGACTGGCCGGGGAGCTGTTTTTT	CASSLYPGLAGELFF
TRBJ2-7	NA	few	14	TRBV12-3/TRBV12-4	TGTGCCAGCAGTTTGGGCAGTATGGCCACCGAGCAGTACTTC	CASSLGSMATEQYF
TRBJ2-1	NA	NA	13	TRBV7-2	TGTGCCAGCAGCCCAGGCGTTCTTAATGAGCAGTTCTTC	CASSPGVLNEQFF
TRBJ1-2	TRBD1	few	16	TRBV15	TGTGCCACCAGCAGGGGAGGGACAGGGTCTGGGTATGGCTACACCTTC	CATSRGGTGSGYGYTF
TRBJ2-3	NA	few	16	TRBV5-1	TGCGCCAGCAGCCCTTTTCCGGGACTCGGGGCAGATACGCAGTATTTT	CASSPFPGLGADTQYF
TRBJ2-1	TRBD2	few	17	TRBV20-1	TGCAGTGCCCTAAGGGCTAGCGGGATCTCCAAGGGGGGTGAGCAGTTCTTC	CSALRASGISKGGEQFF
TRBJ2-7	NA	NA	14	TRBV9	TGTGCCAGCAGCGTAGGCTCGCAAACTTACGAGCAGTACTTC	CASSVGSQTYEQYF
TRBJ2-2	NA	few	16	TRBV5-1	TGCGCCAGCAGCTTGGGCGGGCACGCGAACACCGGGGAGCTGTTTTTT	CASSLGGHANTGELFF
TRBJ2-7	NA	NA	13	TRBV18	TGTGCCAGCTCACCACCGGAGGACTACGAGCAGTACTTC	CASSPPEDYEQYF
TRBJ2-1	NA	NA	12	TRBV20-1	TGCAGTGCTAGGCTTCTGGGCTATGAGCAGTTCTTC	CSARLLGYEQFF
TRBJ2-3	NA	many	11	TRBV12-3/TRBV12-4	TGTGCCAGCGGAGTTGGAGATACGCAGTATTTT	CASGVGDTQYF
TRBJ1-1	NA	NA	14	TRBV20-1	TGCAGTGCCCCCTACCCAGGGTCGAACACTGAAGCTTTCTTT	CSAPYPGSNTEAFF
TRBJ2-7	NA	few	14	TRBV20-1	TGCAGTGCTAGAGATCCGGAGACGGCATACGAGCAGTACTTC	CSARDPETAYEQYF